These 23 T cell receptor beta chains were sequenced from one sample in a study of blood T cell repertoires in COVID-19. Assay: immunoSEQ multiplex PCR; the TCRdb copy retains only in-frame clones and omits some. Of almost 500,000 clones listed, around nine tenths are singletons. Sequences were obtained from PBMCs or T cells enriched from blood (not recorded which). Source of these receptors: an older woman who had recovered from COVID-19.

The J gene is TRBJ2-6, the V gene TRBV18, with TRBD1 matching 7 bases. Germline CDR1 reads KGHSH; CDR2 reads LQKENI. The CDR3 sequence is 17 residues long. Unmatched junction bases numbered 8, after V lost 6 bases and J lost 0 bases. The CDR3 DNA is TGTGCCAGCTCGCCGGGACAGTCGTACTCTGGGGCCAACGTCCTGACTTTC. It yields the protein CASSPGQSYSGANVLTF.

The genes are TRBV11-2 and TRBJ1-6, with D possibly TRBD1 on 6 matching bases. V was clipped by 5 bases and J by 3 bases, with 17 bases between them. The germline V gene encodes CDR1 SGHAT and CDR2 FQNNGV. The CDR3 extends over 17 amino acids. The CDR3 region is CASSLRGNSLYNSPLHF. In DNA, the CDR3 is TGTGCCAGCAGCCTGAGGGGGAACAGCCTCTATAATTCACCCCTCCACTTT.

This sequence joins TRBV9 and TRBJ1-2; TRBD1 aligns across 8 bases. From germline, CDR1 is SGDLS and CDR2 YYNGEE. The CDR3 spans 15 residues. With V trimmed by 3 bases and J by 3 bases, 7 bases remained unmatched. The CDR3 spells CASSDTGGRDYGYTF. The CDR3 DNA sequence: TGTGCCAGCAGCGATACAGGGGGTCGGGACTATGGCTACACCTTC. Full variable domain (outside the CDR3, taken from reference TRBV9 and TRBJ1-2): DSGVTQTPKHLITATGQRVTLRCSPRSGDLSVYWYQQSLDQGLQFLIQYYNGEERAKGNILERFSAQQFPDLHSELNLSSLELGDSALYFCASSDTGGRDYGYTFGSGTRLTVV.

This clone was counted between two and nine times. The chain joins TRBV7-9 to TRBJ1-6; 7 bases are a match to TRBD1. The germline V gene has CDR1 SEHNR and CDR2 FQNEAQ (reference sequence). Losses at the gene ends were 5 bases for V and 4 bases for J; bases not matched to a gene: 5. The CDR3 sequence is 15 residues long. The chain's CDR3 is CASSTDRRYNSPLHF. The CDR3 DNA reads as TGTGCCAGCAGCACGGACAGGCGATATAATTCACCCCTCCACTTT.

This chain joins TRBV19 and TRBJ2-3, with D possibly matching TRBD1 (5 bases). V lost 7 bases to trimming and J lost 5 bases, with 16 bases between them. CDR3 length equals 14 residues. Germline V gives CDR1 LNHDA, CDR2 SQIVND (reference sequence). Here the CDR3 DNA reads TGTGCCAGTACTCGGCAGGGTGACCAAGATACGCAGTATTTT. This gives the protein CASTRQGDQDTQYF.

CDR3 DNA: TGCGCCAGCAGCCCAGGGAGGAGTGATAATTCACCCCTCCACTTT. Translating gives CASSPGRSDNSPLHF. This chain links TRBV5-1 with TRBJ1-6, with D possibly matching TRBD1 (5 bases). The CDR3 has 15 residues. Per germline, CDR1 SGHRS and CDR2 YFSETQ. With 4 bases removed from V and 5 bases from J, the gap between germline ends came to 13 bases.

A few counts support this clone. This chain connects TRBV12-5 to TRBJ2-7, with D perhaps matching TRBD1 (6 bases). Germline V CDR1 and CDR2: LGHNT, FRNRAP. V was clipped by 1 base and J by 2 bases, with 9 bases between them. This CDR3 has 14 amino acids. The CDR3 DNA reads TGTGCTAGTGGTTTGGGGCGGACAGCCTACGAGCAGTACTTC. Translating it yields CASGLGRTAYEQYF.

The chain carries TRBV12-5 and TRBJ1-5, with D possibly matching TRBD1 (6 bases). Per the germline V gene, CDR1 is LGHNT and CDR2 is FRNRAP. Trimming removed 0 bases at V and 4 bases at J, with 7 bases between. The CDR3 extends over 14 amino acids. The DNA for the CDR3 is TGTGCTAGTGGTTTGGTACAGGGAAATCAGCCCCAGCATTTT. This translates into CASGLVQGNQPQHF.

The chain is built from TRBV2 and TRBJ1-5; no clear D gene. CDR3 size: 13 residues. Trimming removed 7 bases from V and 0 bases from J, with 7 bases in between. Per the germline V gene, CDR1 is SNHLY and CDR2 is FYNNEI. The CDR3 loop reads CASTPNSNQPQHF. As DNA, the CDR3 is TGTGCCAGCACCCCTAATAGCAATCAGCCCCAGCATTTT.

The chain links TRBV21-1 to TRBJ2-3; TRBD1, the D gene given by the table, was not confirmed from the DNA. TRBV21-1 is designated a pseudogene. The CDR3 has 17 residues. CDR3 sequence: CASSKGRGRQFTDTQYF. CDR3 in DNA: TGTGCCAGCAGCAAAGGCAGGGGACGACAATTCACAGATACGCAGTATTTT.

The V and J genes are TRBV5-1 and TRBJ1-1; 7 bases are a match to TRBD1. The V and J ends lost 7 bases and 0 bases, in that order; junction bases with no gene match: 6. The CDR3 has 14 residues. Germline values: CDR1 SGHRS, CDR2 YFSETQ. CDR3 in amino acids: CASRLGQLNTEAFF. CDR3 DNA sequence: TGCGCCAGCCGCCTGGGACAGCTGAACACTGAAGCTTTCTTT.

The CDR3 sequence: CASSDRATTYEQYV. The CDR3 coding sequence is TGTGCCAGCAGTGACAGGGCAACCACCTACGAGCAGTACGTC. The chain has TRBV6-1 and TRBJ2-7, with a tentative D call TRBD1 (5 bases). V lost 3 bases and J lost 2, with 11 bases in between. Germline CDR1 reads MNHNS; CDR2 reads SASEGT. The CDR3 sequence is 14 residues long.

This clone has only a few counts. Mismatch with germline at one junction end may stem from a read error. The V and J genes are TRBV14 and TRBJ2-5; D might be TRBD2 (5 bases). CDR3 length: 17 amino acids. CDR1 and CDR2 (germline): SGHDN, FVKESK. The CDR3 sequence is CASSQEIGRRYGETQYF. The CDR3 nucleotides read TGTGCCAGCAGTCAAGAGATAGGCCGGAGGTACGGGGAGACCCAGTACTTC.

This chain uses TRBV4-1 with TRBJ1-2, with a tentative D call TRBD1 (6 bases). The germline gives CDR1 MGHRA, CDR2 YSYEKL. The CDR3 consists of 15 residues. V was cut by 0 bases and J by 8 bases, with 16 bases left in between. The CDR3 loop reads CASSQDPRQVLGYTF. CDR3 DNA: TGCGCCAGCAGCCAAGACCCTCGACAGGTCTTAGGCTACACCTTC.

The chain combines TRBV3-1 (or the pseudogene TRBV3-2) with TRBJ1-5; tentative D call: TRBD1 (6 bases). Germline loops: CDR1 LGHDT, CDR2 YNNKEL (reference sequence). Deletions cut 0 bases from V and 3 bases from J, with 15 bases between. The CDR3 totals 17 residues. The CDR3 protein is CASSQDPAGVANQPQHF. The CDR3 region has the DNA TGTGCCAGCAGCCAAGATCCGGCAGGGGTGGCCAATCAGCCCCAGCATTTT.

This clone occurred a few times. The rearrangement joins TRBV2 to TRBJ1-3; D perhaps matches TRBD1 (6 bases). The ends were cut back, 7 bases at V and 0 bases at J, with 13 bases in the middle. This CDR3 has 15 residues. The germline gives CDR1 SNHLY, CDR2 FYNNEI. CDR3 residues: CASKTGPASGNTIYF. As DNA, the CDR3 is TGTGCCAGCAAGACAGGCCCTGCCTCTGGAAACACCATATATTTT.

This chain connects TRBV6-1 to TRBJ1-1; D not certain. With 3 bases removed from V and 5 bases from J, the gap between germline ends came to 13 bases. CDR3 length: 14 residues. Germline loops: CDR1 MNHNS, CDR2 SASEGT. CDR3 sequence reads: CASSDRWSGTEAFF. The CDR3 DNA reads TGTGCCAGCAGTGACCGGTGGTCGGGAACTGAAGCTTTCTTT.

The chain couples TRBV30 to TRBJ1-1; D might be TRBD1 (6 bases). CDR1 is GTSNPN, CDR2 SVGIG, per germline (reference sequence). With 0 bases removed from V and 4 bases from J, the gap between germline ends came to 15 bases. CDR3 length: 15 amino acids. CDR3 nucleotides: TGTGCCTGGAGTGTACTGGGGGGGGCGCGCACTGAAGCTTTCTTT. Its translation: CAWSVLGGARTEAFF. Filled out from reference TRBV30 and TRBJ1-1, the complete variable domain reads SQTIHQWPATLVQPVGSPLSLECTVEGTSNPNLYWYRQAAGRGLQLLFYSVGIGQISSEVPQNLSASRPQDRQFILSSKKLLLSDSGFYLCAWSVLGGARTEAFFGQGTRLTVV.

This chain uses TRBV6-5 with TRBJ1-1; D might be TRBD1 (5 bases). Trimming removed 10 bases at V and 3 bases at J, with 9 bases between. The CDR3 length is 11 residues. Germline-derived CDR1 and CDR2 are MNHEY and SVGAGI. CDR3 in DNA: TGTGCCATTCAGGGATACACTGAAGCTTTCTTT. This encodes CAIQGYTEAFF.

This rearrangement joins TRBV19 to TRBJ1-4; tentative D call: TRBD1 (6 bases). The CDR3 covers 15 residues. V lost 5 bases and J 3 bases, leaving 13 bases between the germline ends. Germline CDR1 LNHDA, CDR2 SQIVND (reference sequence). The CDR3 DNA is TGTGCCAGTAGTCCCAGGGGTGGGGCTAATGAAAAACTGTTTTTT. Its protein product is CASSPRGGANEKLFF.

This chain joins TRBV13 and TRBJ2-3, with a weak D call TRBD1 (5 bases). The V gene's germline CDR1 is PRHDT and CDR2 FYEKMQ (reference sequence). The V end was cut by 5 bases, the J end by 3 bases, with 9 bases between. This CDR3 is built from 13 residues. The DNA for the CDR3 is TGTGCCAGCAGCCTGCAGGGAACAGATACGCAGTATTTT. It encodes CASSLQGTDTQYF.

The rearrangement joins TRBV5-5 to TRBJ1-6; possibly TRBD1 for D (6 bases). With 4 bases removed from V and 7 bases from J, the gap between germline ends came to 12 bases. In germline, CDR1 is SGHKS, CDR2 YYEKEE (reference sequence). The length of the CDR3 is 14 residues. CDR3 coding DNA: TGTGCCAGCAGCCCGACGACAGGCAATTCACCCCTCCACTTT. Protein product: CASSPTTGNSPLHF.

J is TRBJ2-1 and V is TRBV10-3; weak D call: TRBD2 (6 bases). V lost 6 bases and J lost 10, with 10 bases in between. In germline, CDR1 is ENHRY, CDR2 SYGVKD. The CDR3 is made up of 11 amino acids. The CDR3 nucleotides read TGTGCCATCAGCATCGCGGGAGAGCAGTTCTTC. Amino acid sequence: CAISIAGEQFF.